Shown below are 7 T cell receptor beta chains from a single sample sequenced in a study of T-cell memory formation after mild COVID-19. Using its own MiXCR run on the 5' RACE reads, TCRdb lists one record per CDR3 protein. The top ten hold around 12% of the sample, which has fewer than 450,000 distinct CDR3 sequences, more than 20% seen once. The sequenced sample consisted of PBMCs or a T cell subset sorted from them (not recorded which). The receptors derive from an adult woman who had mild COVID-19 (a few samples of this study predate the infection). Cell type and time point are not known.

This clonotype was seen a few times. This sequence joins TRBV12-3 or TRBV12-4 and TRBJ1-3; D possibly corresponds to TRBD1 (5 bases). V dropped 6 bases and J dropped 3 bases, with 12 bases sitting between them. The CDR3 consists of 14 residues. CDR3 loop: CASSLRVGGNTIYF. The CDR3 nucleotides are TGTGCCAGCAGCCTCAGGGTTGGTGGAAACACCATATATTTT.

This rearrangement joins TRBV4-1 to TRBJ2-1; TRBD2 aligns across 10 bases. CDR1 and CDR2 (germline): MGHRA, YSYEKL. This CDR3 has 13 amino acids. V was pared by 5 bases and J by 15 bases, with 10 bases of the junction left unmatched. The CDR3 DNA reads as TGCGCCAGCAGCGGACTAGCGGCCCTACGGCTGTTCTTC. The encoded protein is CASSGLAALRLFF.

This clonotype has more than one count but fewer than ten. The chain uses TRBV28 and TRBJ2-1; D not resolved. The CDR3 consists of 14 residues. CDR1 and CDR2 from the germline V gene are MDHEN and SYDVKM. The V gene lost 8 bases and the J gene lost 0 bases, with 11 bases spanning the gap. The CDR3 DNA reads TGTGCCAGCTCTTTTCAAAACTCCTACAATGAGCAGTTCTTC. The encoded protein is CASSFQNSYNEQFF.

The chain carries TRBV6-4 and TRBJ2-1; D gene uncertain. The germline V gene encodes CDR1 MRHNA and CDR2 SNTAGT. CDR3 size: 12 residues. Trimming removed 2 bases at V and 6 bases at J, with 5 bases between. In DNA, the CDR3 is TGTGCCAGCAGTGACCCACCCAATGAGCAGTTCTTC. Protein product: CASSDPPNEQFF.

The chain carries TRBV12-3 or TRBV12-4 and TRBJ1-2; D is unresolved. Trimming pared 4 bases from V and 2 bases from J, leaving 8 bases between. This CDR3 has 13 residues. The DNA of the CDR3 is TGTGCCAGCAGTTCCCAGAGAAACTATGGCTACACCTTC. This gives the protein CASSSQRNYGYTF.

A few counts support this clonotype. This rearrangement joins TRBV18 to TRBJ1-1; 9 bases fit TRBD1. V lost 6 bases and J lost 7; bases outside the gene matches: 9. This CDR3 is 14 amino acids long. Germline loops: CDR1 KGHSH, CDR2 LQKENI. The CDR3 here is CASSLKQGAGEAFF. The CDR3, as DNA: TGTGCCAGCTCCCTTAAACAGGGGGCCGGTGAAGCTTTCTTT.

This chain links TRBV6-5 with TRBJ2-4, with 8 bases aligning to TRBD1. CDR1 is MNHEY and CDR2 is SVGAGI in the germline V gene. V shed 6 bases, J shed 2 bases, and the junction held 3 bases outside the gene matches. This CDR3 has 14 residues. For the CDR3, the DNA is TGTGCCAGCAGAAGACAGGGGCCCAAAAACATTCAGTACTTC. It is translated as CASRRQGPKNIQYF.